A selection of T cell receptor beta chains follows, all from one sample in a study of blood T cell repertoires in COVID-19. The method was immunoSEQ multiplex PCR; TCRdb's version includes in-frame clones alone and lacks a portion of them. The sample includes roughly 67,000 clones, over 75% of them seen just once. What was sequenced was peripheral blood. The receptors were sampled from a woman aged 55-70 years with acute or convalescent COVID-19. The CDR3 runs from the conserved cysteine through the conserved F or W. The order of the fields is clone size, D gene, J gene, V gene, CDR3 DNA, CDR3 protein. The D gene is left open where the match is weak. Not every row has a clone size; where given, it reads once, few, many or a size class.

abundance: NA
d_gene: NA
j_gene: TRBJ2-6
v_gene: TRBV6-4
CDR3nt: TGTGCCAGCAGTCCGGGGTGGGGATCTGGGGCCAACGTCCTGACTTTC
CDR3aa: CASSPGWGSGANVLTF

abundance: NA
d_gene: NA
j_gene: TRBJ1-6
v_gene: TRBV4-1
CDR3nt: TGCGCCAGCAGCCAGCAGAACTATAATTCACCCCTCCACTTT
CDR3aa: CASSQQNYNSPLHF

abundance: once
d_gene: NA
j_gene: TRBJ1-3
v_gene: TRBV12-3/TRBV12-4
CDR3nt: TGTGCCAGCAGTTCGGGGGGAAACACCATATATTTT
CDR3aa: CASSSGGNTIYF

abundance: NA
d_gene: NA
j_gene: TRBJ1-5
v_gene: TRBV19
CDR3nt: TGTGCCAGTAGTATAGATACAGGTAGAACTCAGCCCCAGCATTTT
CDR3aa: CASSIDTGRTQPQHF

abundance: NA
d_gene: TRBD2
j_gene: TRBJ2-3
v_gene: TRBV2
CDR3nt: TGTGCCAGCAGTGAGGGAGGGAGCACAGATACGCAGTATTTT
CDR3aa: CASSEGGSTDTQYF

abundance: NA
d_gene: TRBD1
j_gene: TRBJ1-2
v_gene: TRBV7-8
CDR3nt: TGTGCCAGCAGCGGCCGACAGGGTCCCCAGCTGGGATTTAACTATGGCTACACCTTC
CDR3aa: CASSGRQGPQLGFNYGYTF

abundance: NA
d_gene: TRBD1
j_gene: TRBJ1-1
v_gene: TRBV9
CDR3nt: TGTGCCAGCAGCGTCGGACAGGGGGACACTGAAGCTTTCTTT
CDR3aa: CASSVGQGDTEAFF

abundance: NA
d_gene: NA
j_gene: TRBJ1-5
v_gene: TRBV13
CDR3nt: TGTGCCAGCAGCTTAGGAGCAGGGCAGCCCCAGCATTTT
CDR3aa: CASSLGAGQPQHF

abundance: few
d_gene: NA
j_gene: TRBJ1-5
v_gene: TRBV21-1
CDR3nt: TGTGCCAGCCATTTGCAGCCCCAGCATTTT
CDR3aa: CASHLQPQHF

abundance: NA
d_gene: TRBD1
j_gene: TRBJ1-4
v_gene: TRBV28
CDR3nt: TGTGCCAGCAGTTACCAGGGGGGCGCGGGGGAAAAACTGTTTTTT
CDR3aa: CASSYQGGAGEKLFF

abundance: once
d_gene: TRBD2
j_gene: TRBJ2-2
v_gene: TRBV5-1
CDR3nt: TGCGCCAGCAGCTTGACTAGCGGGGGGGCCACCGGGGAGCTGTTTTTT
CDR3aa: CASSLTSGGATGELFF

abundance: once
d_gene: TRBD1
j_gene: TRBJ1-6
v_gene: TRBV7-2
CDR3nt: TGTGCCAGCAGCTTGGAAGGACAGGGTTCATCGCCCCTCCACTTT
CDR3aa: CASSLEGQGSSPLHF

abundance: NA
d_gene: TRBD2
j_gene: TRBJ2-3
v_gene: TRBV6-2/TRBV6-3
CDR3nt: TGTGCCAGCAGTTTACTAGCGGGGGACACAGATACGCAGTATTTT
CDR3aa: CASSLLAGDTDTQYF

abundance: NA
d_gene: NA
j_gene: TRBJ1-2
v_gene: TRBV4-2
CDR3nt: TGTGCCAGCAGCCAAGATACAGGGAACTATGGCTACACCTTC
CDR3aa: CASSQDTGNYGYTF

abundance: NA
d_gene: TRBD2
j_gene: TRBJ2-1
v_gene: TRBV4-1
CDR3nt: TGCGCCAGCAGCCTAGCGGGGCCCTACAATGAGCAGTTCTTC
CDR3aa: CASSLAGPYNEQFF

abundance: NA
d_gene: NA
j_gene: TRBJ1-4
v_gene: TRBV28
CDR3nt: TGTGCCAGCAGTTTGCACACGCTTAATGAAAAACTGTTTTTT
CDR3aa: CASSLHTLNEKLFF

abundance: NA
d_gene: TRBD2
j_gene: TRBJ2-3
v_gene: TRBV14
CDR3nt: TGTGCCAGCAGTCCTTTAGCGGGACCCACAGATACGCAGTATTTT
CDR3aa: CASSPLAGPTDTQYF

abundance: NA
d_gene: NA
j_gene: TRBJ1-1
v_gene: TRBV6-1
CDR3nt: TGTGCCAGCAGTGAACCCGTGAACACTGAAGCTTTCTTT
CDR3aa: CASSEPVNTEAFF

abundance: NA
d_gene: NA
j_gene: TRBJ2-2
v_gene: TRBV15
CDR3nt: TGTGCCACCAGCAGAGATTCCGGTGGGCTCGGGGAGCTGTTTTTT
CDR3aa: CATSRDSGGLGELFF

abundance: NA
d_gene: TRBD2
j_gene: TRBJ2-3
v_gene: TRBV7-6
CDR3nt: TGTGCCAGCAGCTTAGGACTAGCGGGGGGGTACACAGATACGCAGTATTTT
CDR3aa: CASSLGLAGGYTDTQYF

abundance: NA
d_gene: TRBD2
j_gene: TRBJ2-6
v_gene: TRBV2
CDR3nt: TGTGCCAGCACCGGGGGGGCAGGGAACTCCGGGGCCAACGTCCTGACTTTC
CDR3aa: CASTGGAGNSGANVLTF

abundance: NA
d_gene: NA
j_gene: TRBJ1-1
v_gene: TRBV6-5
CDR3nt: TGTGCCAGCAGTTACTCGAACAGTGAAGCTTTCTTT
CDR3aa: CASSYSNSEAFF

abundance: NA
d_gene: TRBD1
j_gene: TRBJ2-1
v_gene: TRBV7-9
CDR3nt: TGTGCCAGCAGCTTCGCCGGGACAGGGGGCGCAGGGATCTACAATGAGCAGTTCTTC
CDR3aa: CASSFAGTGGAGIYNEQFF

abundance: NA
d_gene: NA
j_gene: TRBJ1-1
v_gene: TRBV6-6
CDR3nt: TGTGCCAGCACCTTACAGGGAAGGGCTGAAGCTTTCTTT
CDR3aa: CASTLQGRAEAFF

abundance: NA
d_gene: NA
j_gene: TRBJ1-2
v_gene: TRBV6-5
CDR3nt: TGTGCCAGCAGTTACAGGGGGAGCCTTAATGGCTACACCTTC
CDR3aa: CASSYRGSLNGYTF

abundance: NA
d_gene: TRBD2
j_gene: TRBJ2-1
v_gene: TRBV11-3
CDR3nt: TGTGCCAGCAGCCCCGGACTAGCGGGAGGGACCAATGAGCAGTTCTTC
CDR3aa: CASSPGLAGGTNEQFF

abundance: NA
d_gene: NA
j_gene: TRBJ1-2
v_gene: TRBV29-1
CDR3nt: TGCAGCGACGACCTGGCCGGGGACGGGGGTCGAGGCTACACCTTC
CDR3aa: CSDDLAGDGGRGYTF

abundance: NA
d_gene: NA
j_gene: TRBJ2-2
v_gene: TRBV7-2
CDR3nt: TGTGCCAGCAGCTTGTCCGGGTCGAACACCGGGGAGCTGTTTTTT
CDR3aa: CASSLSGSNTGELFF

abundance: once
d_gene: TRBD1
j_gene: TRBJ1-2
v_gene: TRBV9
CDR3nt: TGTGCCAGCAGCACGACAGGGGGAAACTATGGCTACACCTTC
CDR3aa: CASSTTGGNYGYTF

abundance: NA
d_gene: TRBD1
j_gene: TRBJ1-4
v_gene: TRBV5-1
CDR3nt: TGCGCCAGCAGCTTGGCAGGGGGAATGGGGGAAAAACTGTTTTTT
CDR3aa: CASSLAGGMGEKLFF

abundance: few
d_gene: NA
j_gene: TRBJ1-3
v_gene: TRBV11-2
CDR3nt: TGTGCCAGCAGCTTCCCCGGGGGTAGCTCTGGAAACACCATATATTTT
CDR3aa: CASSFPGGSSGNTIYF

abundance: NA
d_gene: NA
j_gene: TRBJ2-5
v_gene: TRBV5-1
CDR3nt: TGCGCCAGCAGCCAGACAGACCTACAAGAGACCCAGTACTTC
CDR3aa: CASSQTDLQETQYF

abundance: NA
d_gene: NA
j_gene: TRBJ1-4
v_gene: TRBV28
CDR3nt: TGTGCCAGCACCTACGGACTCCCGGGAGCAAAACTGTTTTTT
CDR3aa: CASTYGLPGAKLFF

abundance: NA
d_gene: NA
j_gene: TRBJ1-3
v_gene: TRBV6-2/TRBV6-3
CDR3nt: TGTGCCAGCAGTTACTCCGGGCGGGGACGAAACTCTGGAAACACCATATATTTT
CDR3aa: CASSYSGRGRNSGNTIYF

abundance: NA
d_gene: NA
j_gene: TRBJ1-2
v_gene: TRBV9
CDR3nt: TGTGCCAGCAGCGTAGCGCGGGGGCGGGAAAACTATGGCTACACCTTC
CDR3aa: CASSVARGRENYGYTF

abundance: NA
d_gene: NA
j_gene: TRBJ2-5
v_gene: TRBV1
CDR3nt: TGCACCAGCAGCCAAGCCCACAGGGAGAGAGAAGAGACCCAGTACTTC
CDR3aa: CTSSQAHREREETQYF

abundance: few
d_gene: NA
j_gene: TRBJ1-5
v_gene: TRBV10-3
CDR3nt: TGTGCCATCACGAGCGTACCCAACCAGGGGCCCCAGCATTTT
CDR3aa: CAITSVPNQGPQHF